Below are 27 T cell receptor beta chains sequenced from a single sample in a study of blood T cell repertoires in COVID-19. This table comes from immunoSEQ multiplex PCR, and its TCRdb copy is limited to in-frame clones, with some not included. The profile shows roughly 230,000 clones, approximately 83% of them singletons. The sequenced material came from PBMCs or T cells enriched from blood (not recorded which). The receptors derive from a man aged 45-65 years who had recovered from COVID-19.

The sample holds a few counts of this clone. Other DNA sequences in the same sample also yield this CDR3. The gene calls are TRBV27 and TRBJ1-5; D not certain. Germline lookup yields CDR1 MNHEY and CDR2 SMNVEV (reference sequence). The germline V and J ends were trimmed by 3 bases and 5 bases, with 8 bases remaining between them. CDR3 size: 13 residues. CDR3 DNA: TGTGCCAGCAGTTTTGGTGGAGATCAGCCCCAGCATTTT. Amino acid sequence: CASSFGGDQPQHF.

CDR3 region: CSAGSGDYGYTF. The DNA of the CDR3 is TGCAGCGCTGGGTCAGGGGACTATGGCTACACCTTC. The genes are TRBV29-1 and TRBJ1-2; tentatively, D is TRBD1 (6 bases). The CDR3 has 12 amino acids. Germline-derived CDR1 and CDR2 are SQVTM and ANQGSEA. V lost 7 bases to trimming and J lost 3 bases, with 12 bases between them.

This chain uses TRBV27 with TRBJ2-1, with 8 bases matching TRBD1. The CDR3 covers 15 residues. The V gene's germline CDR1 is MNHEY and CDR2 SMNVEV (reference sequence). The ends lost 5 bases at V and 7 bases at J; junction bases unmatched: 10. CDR3 bases: TGTGCCAGCAGTGCAGGGGGCTCCTCCTGGAATGAGCAGTTCTTC. It is translated as CASSAGGSSWNEQFF.

The genes are TRBV7-9 and TRBJ1-1; TRBD1 agrees at 9 bases. CDR1 and CDR2 from the germline V gene are SEHNR and FQNEAQ (reference sequence). V lost 5 bases and J lost 10; bases outside the gene matches: 2. This CDR3 region has 11 residues. The DNA for the CDR3 is TGTGCCAGCAGCCAGGGACAGGGAGCTTTCTTT. Its protein product is CASSQGQGAFF.

This chain uses TRBV12-5 with TRBJ2-6, with a weak D call TRBD2 (7 bases). The CDR3 sequence is 20 residues long. V gave up 1 base and J gave up 0 bases, with 19 bases separating them. Germline loops: CDR1 LGHNT, CDR2 FRNRAP. CDR3 loop: CASGLGGGRRNPSGANVLTF. The CDR3 region has the DNA TGTGCTAGTGGTTTGGGCGGGGGCCGAAGAAACCCCTCTGGGGCCAACGTCCTGACTTTC. The full variable domain, completed using reference TRBV12-5 and TRBJ2-6, is DARVTQTPRHKVTEMGQEVTMRCQPILGHNTVFWYRQTMMQGLELLAYFRNRAPLDDSGMPKDRFSAEMPDATLATLKIQPSEPRDSAVYFCASGLGGGRRNPSGANVLTFGAGSRLTVL.

The chain combines TRBV13 with TRBJ2-1; 13 bases line up with TRBD2. The ends lost 4 bases at V and 5 bases at J; junction bases unmatched: 5. There are 16 residues in the CDR3. Germline CDR1 is PRHDT and CDR2 is FYEKMQ (reference sequence). In DNA, the CDR3 is TGTGCCAGCAGCTCGATACTAGCGGGAGGGGACAATGAGCAGTTCTTC. Encoded protein: CASSSILAGGDNEQFF.

This clone has just one count. The chain employs TRBV6-4 and TRBJ1-1; D perhaps matches TRBD1 (5 bases). This CDR3 has 15 amino acids. V lost 2 bases to trimming and J lost 1 base, with 11 bases between them. Germline CDR1 MRHNA, CDR2 SNTAGT. DNA for the CDR3: TGTGCCAGCAGTGACGGGGCGGGGGAGAACACTGAAGCTTTCTTT. Its translation: CASSDGAGENTEAFF.

V gene TRBV15 combines with J gene TRBJ1-1, with D hard to call. Germline values: CDR1 LNHNV, CDR2 YYDKDF (reference sequence). Trimming took off 2 bases at V and 2 bases at J, with 3 bases between the two ends. The CDR3 is 12 residues long. CDR3 loop: CATSRINTEAFF. The CDR3 DNA reads TGTGCCACCAGCAGAATAAACACTGAAGCTTTCTTT.

V is TRBV7-3 and J is TRBJ2-7, with D possibly TRBD2 on 5 matching bases. This CDR3 has 16 residues. Germline V gene sequence: CDR1 SGHTA, CDR2 FQGTGA. V was pared by 0 bases and J by 5 bases, with 17 bases between. The CDR3 DNA reads TGTGCCAGCAGCTTAACGGTCGGGGTTAAGAGGGACGAGCAGTACTTC. Amino acids: CASSLTVGVKRDEQYF. Looking up the rest from reference TRBV7-3 and TRBJ2-7 gives the full variable domain: GAGVSQTPSNKVTEKGKYVELRCDPISGHTALYWYRQSLGQGPEFLIYFQGTGAADDSGLPNDRFFAVRPEGSVSTLKIQRTERGDSAVYLCASSLTVGVKRDEQYFGPGTRLTVT.

The chain has TRBV25-1 and TRBJ2-3; 8 bases are shared with TRBD2. Germline trimming cut 2 bases from V and 9 bases from J; bases unmatched to any gene: 7. The CDR3 is 14 amino acids. Per the germline V gene, CDR1 is MGHDK and CDR2 is SYGVNS. The CDR3 DNA sequence: TGTGCCAGCAGTGAAGCGGGGACGGGGGGGACGCAGTATTTT. It specifies CASSEAGTGGTQYF.

The chain carries TRBV10-3 and TRBJ1-2; the match to TRBD1 covers 9 bases. J lost 8 bases, V lost 10 bases, and 14 bases had no gene match. Germline CDR1 and CDR2: ENHRY and SYGVKD. This CDR3 region has 14 residues. DNA of the CDR3: TGTGCCACATTAACCGGGACAGGGTTGGGCGGCTACACCTTC. Protein: CATLTGTGLGGYTF.

The chain recombines TRBV11-3 with TRBJ1-4; unclear D gene. V was shortened by 4 bases and J by 3 bases, with 6 bases between the two germline ends. CDR3 length: 13 residues. Per the germline V gene, CDR1 is SGHNT and CDR2 is YENEEA. CDR3 loop: CASSSGANEKLFF. CDR3 nucleotide sequence: TGTGCCAGCAGCTCGGGTGCTAATGAAAAACTGTTTTTT. The whole variable domain, filled in from reference TRBV11-3 and TRBJ1-4, reads EAGVVQSPRYKIIEKKQPVAFWCNPISGHNTLYWYLQNLGQGPELLIRYENEEAVDDSQLPKDRFSAERLKGVDSTLKIQPAELGDSAVYLCASSSGANEKLFFGSGTQLSVL.

With respect to this clone: An end of the junction does not agree with germline; a read error may underlie this. This chain joins TRBV29-1 and TRBJ2-1; 9 bases line up with TRBD2. This CDR3 is built from 11 residues. Germline CDR1 is SQVTM and CDR2 is ANQGSEA. CDR3 loop: CSVASGETLVF. In DNA, the CDR3 is TGCAGCGTGGCTAGCGGGGAGACTTTGGTCTTC.

The gene calls are TRBV4-1 and TRBJ1-4, with 9 nucleotides matching TRBD1. The CDR3 extends over 15 amino acids. Germline V CDR1 and CDR2: MGHRA, YSYEKL. J was trimmed by 14 bases and V by 4 bases; bases with no gene match: 14. CDR3: CASSPGGTGPLKLFF. The CDR3 DNA is TGCGCCAGCAGCCCAGGAGGGACAGGGCCTTTGAAGCTGTTTTTT.

J is TRBJ2-3 and V is TRBV7-8, with a possible D match to TRBD1 (5 bases). This CDR3 contains 14 residues. Deletions cut 1 base from V and 7 bases from J, with 12 bases between. Germline values: CDR1 SGHVS, CDR2 FQNEAQ. The DNA for the CDR3 is TGTGCCAGCAGCTTAGTCGCCAGGGCAAATACGCAGTATTTT. Protein: CASSLVARANTQYF.

In the case of this clone: Its ends do not fully match the called genes, so a read error is possible. The rearrangement joins TRBV10-3 to TRBJ2-5, with D maybe TRBD2 (5 bases). This CDR3 comprises 15 residues. Germline V gene lookup returns CDR1 ENHRY and CDR2 SYGVKD. The CDR3 bases are TGTGCCATCAGCACTAGTGGGGTCGCCAAAGAGCCCCAGTACTTC. Encoded protein: CAISTSGVAKEPQYF.

The V call is TRBV16, the J call TRBJ2-3; 14 bases map to TRBD2. Germline CDR1 is KGHSY and CDR2 is FQNENV. The CDR3 extends over 21 amino acids. The ends lost 2 bases at V and 4 bases at J; junction bases unmatched: 17. The CDR3 is CASSQRFTKGLAGALADTQYF. The CDR3 bases are TGTGCCAGCAGCCAAAGGTTTACGAAGGGACTAGCGGGAGCCCTGGCAGATACGCAGTATTTT.

The genes are TRBV5-5 and TRBJ2-2; 7 bases are a match to TRBD1. The trim removed 1 base at V and 5 bases at J, leaving 11 bases unmatched. CDR1 SGHKS and CDR2 YYEKEE come from the germline V gene (reference sequence). The CDR3 extends over 17 amino acids. CDR3 nucleotide sequence: TGTGCCAGCAGCTTGTACGGAACAGGGGCCGTGACCGGGGAGCTGTTTTTT. This translates into CASSLYGTGAVTGELFF.

The chain recombines TRBV27 with TRBJ2-1, with 10 nucleotides matching TRBD2. The V segment lost 7 bases and the J segment 10 bases; nucleotides outside the gene matches: 7. The CDR3 extends over 13 amino acids. Germline CDR1 and CDR2: MNHEY and SMNVEV (reference sequence). The CDR3 DNA sequence: TGTGCCAGCACAGCGGGAGGGCCGGGGGAGCAGTTCTTC. Its protein is CASTAGGPGEQFF.

CDR3 sequence reads: CAWGGELNTEAFF. Written as DNA, the CDR3 is TGTGCCTGGGGGGGCGAGTTGAACACTGAAGCTTTCTTT. J is TRBJ1-1 and V is TRBV30, with TRBD1 as a possible D gene (6 bases). Germline values: CDR1 GTSNPN, CDR2 SVGIG (reference sequence). With 5 bases removed from V and 0 bases from J, the gap between germline ends came to 10 bases. This CDR3 spans 13 amino acids.

The rearrangement links TRBV5-1 to TRBJ2-1; 9 bases match TRBD2. Germline values: CDR1 SGHRS, CDR2 YFSETQ. Losses at the gene ends were 4 bases for V and 8 bases for J; bases not matched to a gene: 4. This CDR3 is 13 amino acids long. For the CDR3, the DNA is TGCGCCAGCAGCCCCGGGACTAGCTATGAGCAGTTCTTC. Amino acids: CASSPGTSYEQFF.

The chain recombines TRBV6-4 with TRBJ1-5, with 8 bases fitting TRBD1. The CDR3 sequence is 15 residues long. Losses at the gene ends were 10 bases for V and 3 bases for J; bases not matched to a gene: 11. Germline V lookup: CDR1 MRHNA, CDR2 SNTAGT. The CDR3 sequence: CATNSGQGDNQPQHF. The CDR3 DNA follows: TGTGCCACCAATTCCGGACAGGGCGACAATCAGCCCCAGCATTTT.

V gene TRBV6-4 combines with J gene TRBJ2-5; TRBD2 matches at 7 bases. This CDR3 region has 12 residues. The V gene end was trimmed by 6 bases and the J gene end by 5 bases; junction bases not matched to a gene: 3. Germline-derived CDR1 and CDR2 are MRHNA and SNTAGT. The CDR3 loop is CASRGLDETQYF. The CDR3 DNA sequence: TGTGCCAGCAGAGGACTAGATGAGACCCAGTACTTC.

This clone was detected ten times or more. The CDR3 here is CAIGAAGGGYEQFF. Here the CDR3 DNA reads TGTGCCATAGGAGCAGCGGGGGGCGGTTATGAGCAGTTCTTC. The J gene is TRBJ2-1, the V gene TRBV19; TRBD2 matches 9 bases. The length of the CDR3 is 14 residues. The germline CDR1 and CDR2 sequences are LNHDA and SQIVND (reference sequence). Trimming cost V 10 bases and J 8 bases; bases outside gene matches: 12.

The table lists this clone with a few counts. V and J are TRBV29-1 and TRBJ2-1, with 8 bases fitting TRBD1. This CDR3 comprises 14 residues. Germline V gene data show CDR1 as SQVTM and CDR2 as ANQGSEA. V lost 3 bases and J lost 2; bases outside the gene matches: 3. The CDR3 reads CSVDRTGTYNEQFF. Here the CDR3 DNA reads TGCAGCGTTGACCGGACAGGGACCTACAATGAGCAGTTCTTC.

This chain connects TRBV5-1 to TRBJ2-1; 7 nucleotides line up with TRBD1. Looked up from germline, CDR1 is SGHRS and CDR2 is YFSETQ. The CDR3 covers 14 residues. The ends lost 7 bases at V and 7 bases at J; junction bases unmatched: 11. CDR3 in amino acids: CASCVWDSENEQFF. CDR3 DNA: TGCGCCAGCTGTGTGTGGGACAGCGAAAATGAGCAGTTCTTC.

The gene calls are TRBV2 and TRBJ2-1; 8 nucleotides line up with TRBD2. V shed 5 bases, J shed 3 bases, and the junction held 6 bases outside the gene matches. Germline V gene lookup returns CDR1 SNHLY and CDR2 FYNNEI. The CDR3 loop spans 15 amino acids. For the CDR3, the DNA is TGTGCCAGCAGTACCGGGACTAGGGGCTACAATGAGCAGTTCTTC. Protein: CASSTGTRGYNEQFF.